This TCR beta chain was obtained from a study of a mutant IDH1 vaccine in newly diagnosed glioma. Study in general: Once 4-6 weeks had passed after radiotherapy alone, vaccination started, or it started with temozolomide cycles. There were about 60% males and roughly 38% females among treated patients, whose mean age was about 38 years.

Germline lookup yields CDR1 LNHDA and CDR2 SQIVND (reference sequence). This CDR3 region has 12 residues. Trimming removed 7 bases at V and 5 bases at J, with 11 bases between. In the case of this clone: Its antigen is still unknown.

Study-wide results and caveats: Shifts in the top peripheral T cell clonotypes seemed unrelated to pseudoprogression.

Sample time point: week 35, safety follow-up. Every single dose of the vaccine, 300 ug of mutant IDH1 20-mer peptide, came with topical imiquimod. Administration of eight vaccinations to patients took place in weeks 1, 3, 5, 7, 11, 15, 19, 23. The assay was immunoSEQ multiplex PCR, and TCRdb's table has in-frame clones only and misses some. This sample has over 35,000 clones, with roughly 80% found just once. The J gene is TRBJ1-2, the V gene TRBV19, with no clear D. The receptor comes from a woman between 50 and 59 years old with glioma. Sequenced here: PBMCs, sampled from a glioma patient whose treatment included an IDH1 peptide vaccine. CDR3 amino acids: CASTDGLYGYTF. The CDR3 nucleotides are TGTGCCAGTACCGACGGCCTTTATGGCTACACCTTC.